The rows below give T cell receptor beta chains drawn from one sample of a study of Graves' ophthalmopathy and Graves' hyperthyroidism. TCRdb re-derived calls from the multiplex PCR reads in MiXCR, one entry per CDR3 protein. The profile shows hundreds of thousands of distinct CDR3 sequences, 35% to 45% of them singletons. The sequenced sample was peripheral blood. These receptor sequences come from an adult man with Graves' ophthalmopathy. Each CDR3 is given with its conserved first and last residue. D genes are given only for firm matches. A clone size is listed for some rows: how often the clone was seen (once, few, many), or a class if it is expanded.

TGTGCCAGCAGTTACTTGCCGGACGGAGATCCAAACACCTTC | CASSYLPDGDPNTF | TRBJ1-2 | many | TRBV6-6 | NA
TGTGCCACCAGTGATCCAGGACGCCCCTACAATGAGCAGTTCTTC | CATSDPGRPYNEQFF | TRBJ2-1 | few | TRBV24-1 | NA
TGTGCCAGTAGTTCTGGCCGGGACAGCCAGAGCAATCAGCCCCAGCATTTT | CASSSGRDSQSNQPQHF | TRBJ1-5 | many | TRBV19 | TRBD1
TGTGCCAGCAGCTGGGGACCCCAAGGAAACGAAAAACTGTTTTTT | CASSWGPQGNEKLFF | TRBJ1-4 | many | TRBV7-9 | NA
TGTGCCAGCACCCCTCCGGGGGCTCGCTATGGCTACACCTTC | CASTPPGARYGYTF | TRBJ1-2 | NA | TRBV7-2 | NA
TGTGCCTGTCTGGGGGGGGAGATCCAGTACTTC | CACLGGEIQYF | TRBJ2-5 | NA | TRBV19 | TRBD2
TGCGCCAGCAGCTCTGGAGGACAGCCTGGGGGGGAGCTGTTTTTT | CASSSGGQPGGELFF | TRBJ2-2 | NA | TRBV5-1 | NA
TGTGCCAGCAGTTTACGGCGGGAGGACCCCTACGAGCAGTACTTC | CASSLRREDPYEQYF | TRBJ2-7 | NA | TRBV27 | TRBD2
TGTGCCATCAGTGAGTCGGAGGTCTCCTACGAGCAGTACTTC | CAISESEVSYEQYF | TRBJ2-7 | many | TRBV10-3 | NA
TGTGCCAGCAGCTTAGACATTTTTAAGAACACTGAAGCTTTCTTT | CASSLDIFKNTEAFF | TRBJ1-1 | many | TRBV7-2 | NA
TGCAGCGTTGGGGGCGTGACAGGCACCGGGGAGCTGTTTTTT | CSVGGVTGTGELFF | TRBJ2-2 | many | TRBV29-1 | NA
TGTGCCAGCAGCCCTTGGCCTTCCCCGGGACAGGGCGGGGGCGGCTACACCTTC | CASSPWPSPGQGGGGYTF | TRBJ1-2 | NA | TRBV5-4 | TRBD1
TGTGCCAGCAGCTTAAAAATAGGCGAGCAGTACTTC | CASSLKIGEQYF | TRBJ2-7 | NA | TRBV7-9 | NA
TGCAGCGTAGCAGACAGGGGCTACGGGTCGAGCTATGGCTACACCTTC | CSVADRGYGSSYGYTF | TRBJ1-2 | many | TRBV29-1 | TRBD1
TGCGCCAGCAGCCAATATTCCGTTCAACAGGGAACTTACGGCTACACCTTC | CASSQYSVQQGTYGYTF | TRBJ1-2 | NA | TRBV4-3 | NA
TGTGCCAGCAGGCGAGCGACAGGGGATGTCCACGAGCAGTACTTC | CASRRATGDVHEQYF | TRBJ2-7 | NA | TRBV6-5 | TRBD1
TGTGCCACCAGTGATGCAGGGGGCGAGACCCAGTACTTC | CATSDAGGETQYF | TRBJ2-5 | NA | TRBV24-1 | TRBD1